This TCR beta chain came from a study of blood T cell repertoires in COVID-19. V shed 7 bases and J 0 bases; nucleotides not matched to a gene: 4. The CDR3 sequence is 14 residues long. Germline V gene sequence: CDR1 MNHNS, CDR2 SASEGT. Measured with immunoSEQ multiplex PCR; TCRdb has only the in-frame clones, and not every one. The sample contains some 200,000 clones, roughly 90% of which appear only once. This TCR derives from a woman in her 70s with acute or convalescent COVID-19. The chain carries TRBV6-1 and TRBJ1-1; 8 nucleotides match TRBD1. Sequencing was done on a sample of peripheral blood. CDR3: CASTQTGVNTEAFF. CDR3 bases: TGTGCCAGCACCCAGACAGGGGTGAACACTGAAGCTTTCTTT.